Presented here are 10 T cell receptor beta chains from one specimen sequenced in a study of human T cells and chemical hapten exposure. A single record per CDR3 protein comes from TCRdb applying MiXCR to the RACE reads. The data contain more than 55,000 distinct CDR3 sequences, 8% to 10% of them singletons. Time point described: pre-sensitization, week 0. Stated treatment: therapeutic diphenylcyclopropenone sensitization with weekly scalp DPC. The sequencing here drew on whole blood, taken in connection with sensitization to the hapten diphenylcyclopropenone (DPC). Source of these receptors: a man aged 35 to 55 with alopecia areata. Some clones in this sample may be carry-over from other donors' samples.

The chain employs TRBV5-4 and TRBJ2-1; 12 bases fit TRBD2. The germline V gene has CDR1 SGHNT and CDR2 YYREEE (reference sequence). With 5 bases clipped from V and 4 bases from J, the junction kept 7 bases outside the gene matches. The CDR3 is 16 amino acids. The DNA of the CDR3 is TGTGCCAGCAGTCCCGGGACTAGCGGGCTTTACAATGAGCAGTTCTTC. It encodes CASSPGTSGLYNEQFF. Complete variable domain (other parts from reference TRBV5-4 and TRBJ2-1): ETGVTQSPTHLIKTRGQQVTLRCSSQSGHNTVSWYQQALGQGPQFIFQYYREEENGRGNFPPRFSGLQFPNYSSELNVNALELDDSALYLCASSPGTSGLYNEQFFGPGTRLTVL.

The V gene is TRBV10-3, the J gene TRBJ2-7; D perhaps matches TRBD2 (5 bases). Germline V gene lookup returns CDR1 ENHRY and CDR2 SYGVKD. CDR3 length: 11 residues. The V and J ends lost 6 bases and 3 bases respectively, with 6 bases between them. CDR3 nucleotides: TGTGCCATCAGCGAGGGCTACGAGCAGTACTTC. Its protein product is CAISEGYEQYF.

This clonotype was observed many times. This sequence joins TRBV5-1 and TRBJ2-1; TRBD1 matches at 8 bases. The CDR3 is made up of 14 amino acids. Trimming removed 4 bases from V and 4 bases from J; junction bases left unmatched: 4. The germline V gene has CDR1 SGHRS and CDR2 YFSETQ. The CDR3 DNA follows: TGCGCCAGCAGCACGCGACAGGGGTACAATGAGCAGTTCTTC. It encodes CASSTRQGYNEQFF.

The sample holds many counts of this clonotype. The chain joins TRBV7-9 to TRBJ2-1, with 9 positions matching TRBD2. The CDR3 extends over 17 amino acids. With 5 bases clipped from V and 9 bases from J, the junction kept 17 bases outside the gene matches. Germline CDR1 SEHNR, CDR2 FQNEAQ (reference sequence). CDR3 DNA sequence: TGTGCCAGCAGCACCCCCTTTGGCGGGAGGGCCGGTACTGAGCAGTTCTTC. This codes for CASSTPFGGRAGTEQFF.

The gene calls are TRBV20-1 and TRBJ1-4; D not certain. The V gene's germline CDR1 is DFQATT and CDR2 SNEGSKA (reference sequence). This CDR3 region has 13 residues. Trimming stripped 3 bases from V and 6 bases from J, with 11 bases between. The CDR3 nucleotides are TGCAGTGCTAGTAGGCCCACGGATGAAAAACTGTTTTTT. This gives the protein CSASRPTDEKLFF.

This clonotype appeared a few times. The CDR3 reads CASNGGTTDTQYF. Written as DNA, the CDR3 is TGTGCCAGCAACGGGGGAACCACAGATACGCAGTATTTT. This chain links TRBV7-2 with TRBJ2-3; a possible D gene is TRBD2 (6 bases). Germline V gives CDR1 SGHTA, CDR2 FQGNSA. This CDR3 has 13 residues. V lost 7 bases to trimming and J lost 2 bases, with 10 bases between them. Full variable domain (outside the CDR3, taken from reference TRBV7-2 and TRBJ2-3): GAGVSQSPSNKVTEKGKDVELRCDPISGHTALYWYRQSLGQGLEFLIYFQGNSAPDKSGLPSDRFSAERTGGSVSTLTIQRTQQEDSAVYLCASNGGTTDTQYFGPGTRLTVL.

A few counts support this clonotype. This rearrangement joins TRBV3-1 to TRBJ1-3; D remains unclear. Germline CDR1 is LGHDT and CDR2 is YNNKEL (reference sequence). The V and J ends lost 0 bases and 4 bases respectively, with 10 bases between them. The CDR3 runs 15 residues. The DNA for the CDR3 is TGTGCCAGCAGCCAAGAGGGCTTTTCCGGAAACACCATATATTTT. The encoded protein is CASSQEGFSGNTIYF.

This chain uses TRBV3-1 with TRBJ2-7; no definite D call. V was pared by 1 base and J by 3 bases, with 7 bases between. From germline, CDR1 is LGHDT and CDR2 YNNKEL (reference sequence). This CDR3 contains 13 residues. The DNA for the CDR3 is TGTGCCAGCAGCCAAGTAGGATACTACGAGCAGTACTTC. Protein sequence: CASSQVGYYEQYF.

The V call is TRBV2, the J call TRBJ2-5; 9 bases align to TRBD1. CDR1 and CDR2 (germline): SNHLY, FYNNEI. Losses at the gene ends were 5 bases for V and 4 bases for J; bases not matched to a gene: 8. The CDR3 consists of 15 residues. The CDR3 reads CASSPDRGEIETQYF. The CDR3 DNA sequence: TGTGCCAGCAGTCCGGACAGGGGCGAAATAGAGACCCAGTACTTC.

As regards this clonotype: Just one base apart from a much larger clone, this may be a read error. V gene TRBV30 combines with J gene TRBJ2-1; the match to TRBD2 covers 11 bases. The CDR3 runs 15 residues. Per germline, CDR1 GTSNPN and CDR2 SVGIG (reference sequence). J gave up 5 bases and V 7 bases, and 10 bases lay outside the gene matches. CDR3 protein: CASTPASGRHNEQFF. For the CDR3, the DNA is TGTGCCTCGACTCCGGCTAGCGGGAGGCACAATGAGCAGTTCTTC.